This T cell receptor (beta chain) emerged from a study of CD8 T cells in Susac syndrome. Regarding the study as a whole: The number of individuals included in the study's TCR sequencing and HLA analysis was acknowledged as relatively small.

RNA was extracted with the RNeasy kit, and a quantity of 0.5 to 1 ug was reverse transcribed using random hexamers. Coverage of TCR beta CDR3 amplification by immunoSEQ multiplex PCR extended to 54 Vbeta and 13 Jbeta. TCRdb reanalysed the immunoSEQ multiplex PCR reads using MiXCR and keeps one entry per CDR3 protein. The profile shows 250,000 to 300,000 distinct CDR3 sequences, approximately 85% of them singletons. Concerning this clonotype: The antigen remains undetermined.

The multiple sclerosis controls consisted of treatment-naive patients with relapsing-remitting disease, either stable or active. TEMRA cells were FACS-enriched, while CD8+ and CD4+ T cells were negatively isolated. This CDR3 contains 14 residues. Trimming removed 8 bases from V and 7 bases from J; junction bases left unmatched: 8. The V gene's germline CDR1 is SEHNR and CDR2 FQNEAQ (reference sequence). This sequence was found in a human donor with multiple sclerosis. The gene calls are TRBV7-9 and TRBJ2-1; the match to TRBD2 covers 10 bases. The specimen was CD8+ T cells from PBMCs. The CDR3 region is CASALAGTYNEQFF. The DNA for the CDR3 is TGTGCCAGCGCACTAGCGGGGACTTATAATGAGCAGTTCTTC. The full variable domain, rest sourced from reference TRBV7-9 and TRBJ2-1, is DTGVSQNPRHKITKRGQNVTFRCDPISEHNRLYWYRQTLGQGPEFLTYFQNEAQLEKSRLLSDRFSAERPKGSFSTLEIQRTEQGDSAMYLCASALAGTYNEQFFGPGTRLTVL.